Below, one T cell receptor beta chain is given with its context. Its antigen is not known. This record comes from a study of cytomegalovirus exposure and HLA in healthy donors. Study-level findings and limits: TCR beta V- and J-gene trimming was later associated with a missense DCLRE1C variant. Analysis was performed later, and it showed HLA-associated TCR beta chains to be more clonally expanded than equally common others. The likely origin of a cluster of highly shared sequence variants was a sequencing artifact.

Trimming took off 6 bases at V and 5 bases at J, with 11 bases between the two ends. The CDR3 spans 12 residues. The V gene's germline CDR1 is SQVTM and CDR2 ANQGSEA. PCR involved 60 Vbeta and 13 Jbeta primers. Clones were sequenced by immunoSEQ multiplex PCR, and TCRdb holds only the in-frame ones, with some missing. The repertoire holds approximately 130,000 clones, with around 73% as singletons. The source is a middle-aged man in good health and CMV-seronegative. V is TRBV29-1 and J is TRBJ2-1; D unclear. Sample: PBMCs. DNA for the CDR3: TGCAGCGTGCGCCGACAAAACAATGAGCAGTTCTTC. This codes for CSVRRQNNEQFF.